The clone carrying this T cell receptor beta chain was counted a few times. Antigen specificity is unknown. This record belongs to a study of vaccination effects on CD4 cells after COVID-19. Overall study findings and caveats: Long after vaccination, the clones induced by infection and by vaccine shrank markedly in size. Convalescent patients were scarce in the study, and it lacked early post-infection timepoints.

CDR1 and CDR2 (germline): SEHNR, FQNEAQ (reference sequence). V lost 1 base to trimming and J lost 5 bases, with 11 bases between them. The CDR3 is made up of 14 amino acids. The method was immunoSEQ multiplex PCR; TCRdb's version includes in-frame clones alone and lacks a portion of them. The data contain roughly 42,000 clones, roughly 70% of them singletons. Antigen-specific CD4+ T cells expanded by the ViraFEST assay with viral peptide pools were then sequenced. The culture ran for nine to eleven days, and then CD4+ T cells were isolated. Nucleocapsid antibodies were negative in the vaccine recipients, who had never had SARS-CoV-2 infection. The researchers cultured roughly 2.2 million PBMC per well with about 10 IU/ml IL-2 and 7.5 to 10 ug/ml peptides.

Material: CD4+ T cells from PBMCs cultured with HCoV-OC43 spike peptides, obtained before COVID-19 vaccination. Subset here: HCoV-OC43 spike overlapping peptide pool stimulation. This receptor was taken from a human donor who received a COVID-19 vaccine. The chain combines TRBV7-9 with TRBJ2-5; D is unclear. CDR3 nucleotide sequence: TGTGCCAGCAGCTTAGTCGTGGGTTACGAGACCCAGTACTTC. Translated: CASSLVVGYETQYF.